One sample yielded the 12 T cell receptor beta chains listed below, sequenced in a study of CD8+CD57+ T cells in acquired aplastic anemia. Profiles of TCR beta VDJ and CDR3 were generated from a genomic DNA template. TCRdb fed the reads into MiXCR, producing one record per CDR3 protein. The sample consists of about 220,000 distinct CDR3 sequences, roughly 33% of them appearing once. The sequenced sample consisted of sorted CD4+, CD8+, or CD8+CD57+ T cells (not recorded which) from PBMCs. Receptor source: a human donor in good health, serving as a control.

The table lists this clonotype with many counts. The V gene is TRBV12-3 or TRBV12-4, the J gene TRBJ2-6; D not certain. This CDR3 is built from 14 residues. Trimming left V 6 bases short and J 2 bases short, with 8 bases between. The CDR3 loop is CASSPSPGANVLTF. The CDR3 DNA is TGTGCCAGCAGCCCCTCCCCTGGGGCCAACGTCCTGACTTTC.

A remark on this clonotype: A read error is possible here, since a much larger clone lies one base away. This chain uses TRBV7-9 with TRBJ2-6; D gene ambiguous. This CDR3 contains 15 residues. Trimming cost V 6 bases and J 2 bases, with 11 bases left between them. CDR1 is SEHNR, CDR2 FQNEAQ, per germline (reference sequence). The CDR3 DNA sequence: TGTGCCAGCAGTAGAGAGAGAGCTGGGGCCAACGTCCTGACTTTC. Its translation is CASSRERAGANVLTF.

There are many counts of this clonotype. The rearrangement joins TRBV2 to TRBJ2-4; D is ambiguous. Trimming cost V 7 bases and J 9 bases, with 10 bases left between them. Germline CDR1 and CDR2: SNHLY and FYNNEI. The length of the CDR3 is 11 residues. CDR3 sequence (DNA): TGTGCCAGCAAAGGGCAGATCATTCAGTACTTC. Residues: CASKGQIIQYF.

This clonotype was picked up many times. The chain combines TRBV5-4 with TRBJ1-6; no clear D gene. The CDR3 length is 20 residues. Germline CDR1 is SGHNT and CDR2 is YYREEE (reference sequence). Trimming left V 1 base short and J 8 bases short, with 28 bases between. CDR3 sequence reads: CASSLLGTRFSDDRDSPLHF. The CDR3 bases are TGTGCCAGCAGCTTGTTGGGTACGAGATTCTCGGACGATCGGGATTCACCCCTCCACTTT.

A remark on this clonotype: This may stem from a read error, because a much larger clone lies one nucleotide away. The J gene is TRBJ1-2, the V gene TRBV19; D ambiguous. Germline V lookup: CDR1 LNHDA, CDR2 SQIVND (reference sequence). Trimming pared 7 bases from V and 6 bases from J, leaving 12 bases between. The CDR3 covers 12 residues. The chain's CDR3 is CASTDRWDGYTF. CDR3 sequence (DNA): TGTGCCAGTACCGACCGGTGGGATGGCTACACCTTC. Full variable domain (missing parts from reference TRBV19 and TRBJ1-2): DGGITQSPKYLFRKEGQNVTLSCEQNLNHDAMYWYRQDPGQGLRLIYYSQIVNDFQKGDIAEGYSVSREKKESFPLTVTSAQKNPTAFYLCASTDRWDGYTFGSGTRLTVV.

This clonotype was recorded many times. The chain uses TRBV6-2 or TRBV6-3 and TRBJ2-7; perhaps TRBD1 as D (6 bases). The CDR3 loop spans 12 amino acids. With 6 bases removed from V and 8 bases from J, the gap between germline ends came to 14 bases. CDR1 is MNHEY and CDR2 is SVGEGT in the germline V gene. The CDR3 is CASRGGSYQQYF. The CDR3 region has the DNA TGTGCCAGCAGAGGGGGATCTTACCAGCAGTACTTC.

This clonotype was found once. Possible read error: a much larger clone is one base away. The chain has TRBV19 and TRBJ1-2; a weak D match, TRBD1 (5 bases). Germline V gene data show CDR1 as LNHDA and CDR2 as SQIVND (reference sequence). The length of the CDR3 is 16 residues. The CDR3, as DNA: TGTGCCAGTAGAACCGCTGGGGACCGATTTAACTATGGCTACGCCTTC. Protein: CASRTAGDRFNYGYAF. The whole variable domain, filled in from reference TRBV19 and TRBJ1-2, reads DGGITQSPKYLFRKEGQNVTLSCEQNLNHDAMYWYRQDPGQGLRLIYYSQIVNDFQKGDIAEGYSVSREKKESFPLTVTSAQKNPTAFYLCASRTAGDRFNYGYAFGSGTRLTVV.

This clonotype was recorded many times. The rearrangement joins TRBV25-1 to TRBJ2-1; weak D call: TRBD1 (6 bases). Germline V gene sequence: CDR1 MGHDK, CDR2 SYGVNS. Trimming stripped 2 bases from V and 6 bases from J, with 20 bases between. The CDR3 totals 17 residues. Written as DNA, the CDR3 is TGTGCCAGCAGTGAACTTTTAGGCGAGGGGGTTCTCAATGAGCAGTTCTTC. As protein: CASSELLGEGVLNEQFF.

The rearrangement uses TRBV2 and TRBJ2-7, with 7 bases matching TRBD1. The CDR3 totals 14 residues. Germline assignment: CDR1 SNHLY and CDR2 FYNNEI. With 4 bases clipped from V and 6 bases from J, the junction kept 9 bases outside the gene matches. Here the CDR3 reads CASSARQGPGEQYF. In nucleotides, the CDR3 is TGTGCCAGCAGTGCTAGACAGGGACCAGGCGAGCAGTACTTC. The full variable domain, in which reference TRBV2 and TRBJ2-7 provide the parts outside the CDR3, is EPEVTQTPSHQVTQMGQEVILRCVPISNHLYFYWYRQILGQKVEFLVSFYNNEISEKSEIFDDQFSVERPDGSNFTLKIRSTKLEDSAMYFCASSARQGPGEQYFGPGTRLTVT.

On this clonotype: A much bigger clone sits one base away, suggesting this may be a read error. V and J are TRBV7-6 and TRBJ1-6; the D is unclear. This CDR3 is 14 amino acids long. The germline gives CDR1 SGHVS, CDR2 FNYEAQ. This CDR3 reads CASSLWRHNSLLHF. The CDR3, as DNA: TGTGCCAGCAGCTTATGGCGGCATAATTCACTCCTCCACTTT.

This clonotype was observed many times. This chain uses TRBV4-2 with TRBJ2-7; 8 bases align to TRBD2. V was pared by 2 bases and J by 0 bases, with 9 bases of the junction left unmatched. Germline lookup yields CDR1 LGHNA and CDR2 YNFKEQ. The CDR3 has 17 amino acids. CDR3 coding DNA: TGTGCCAGCAGCCAAAGCACGGGACTAGAGAGCTCCTACGAGCAGTACTTC. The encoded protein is CASSQSTGLESSYEQYF.

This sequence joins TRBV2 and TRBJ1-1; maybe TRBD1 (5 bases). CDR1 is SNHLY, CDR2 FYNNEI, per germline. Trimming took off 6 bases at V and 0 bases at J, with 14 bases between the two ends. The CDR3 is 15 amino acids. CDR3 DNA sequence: TGTGCCAGCAGCGAATCAGGGATACTGAACACTGAAGCTTTCTTT. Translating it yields CASSESGILNTEAFF.